This section outlines one TCR beta chain sequence together with its context. The antigen remains unidentified. This sample's treatment: about 20 received Ad26.COV2.S at low or high dose, single or two shots; several received placebo; per-sample allocation not given. At day 63 after the first vaccine or placebo injection, samples were drawn. An Ad26 vector that expressed Wuhan-strain SARS-CoV-2 spike constituted the vaccine. V trimming: 3 bases; J trimming: 2 bases; junction bases outside the gene matches: 4. The length of the CDR3 is 15 residues. The germline gives CDR1 DFQATT, CDR2 SNEGSKA (reference sequence). This record belongs to a study of Ad26.COV2.S vaccination and SARS-CoV-2 variants. At the level of the study: Ad26.COV2.S was injected intramuscularly once or twice, 56 days apart.

Assay used: immunoSEQ multiplex PCR; TCRdb lists only in-frame clones, some missing. The repertoire consists of 350,000 to 500,000 clones, with about 90% occurring once and the leading ten covering under 4.5%. Study-wide findings and caveats: Breadth measured for non-spike TCRs was similar across vaccine and placebo recipients.

This sample comprised peripheral blood, obtained in a trial of Ad26.COV2.S vaccine versus placebo. The sequence came from a person between 18 and 65 years old who received the Ad26.COV2.S COVID-19 vaccine or a placebo. The chain has TRBV20-1 and TRBJ2-1; TRBD2 matches 10 bases. DNA of the CDR3: TGCAGTGCTAGTGACAGCGGGAGGGCCTACAATGAGCAGTTCTTC. Its protein is CSASDSGRAYNEQFF.